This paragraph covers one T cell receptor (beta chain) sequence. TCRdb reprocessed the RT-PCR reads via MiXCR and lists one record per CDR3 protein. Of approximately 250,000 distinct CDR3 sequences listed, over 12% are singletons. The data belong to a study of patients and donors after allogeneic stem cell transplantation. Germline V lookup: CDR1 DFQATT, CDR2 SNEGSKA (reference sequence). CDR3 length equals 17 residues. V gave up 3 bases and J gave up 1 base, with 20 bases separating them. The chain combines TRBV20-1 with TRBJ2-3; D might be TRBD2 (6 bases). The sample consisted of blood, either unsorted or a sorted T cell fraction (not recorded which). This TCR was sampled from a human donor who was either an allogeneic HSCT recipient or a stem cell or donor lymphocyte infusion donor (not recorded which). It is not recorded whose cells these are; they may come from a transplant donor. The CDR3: CSASDPWDGGGTDTQYF. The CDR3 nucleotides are TGCAGTGCTAGCGACCCCTGGGACGGAGGGGGCACAGATACGCAGTATTTT.